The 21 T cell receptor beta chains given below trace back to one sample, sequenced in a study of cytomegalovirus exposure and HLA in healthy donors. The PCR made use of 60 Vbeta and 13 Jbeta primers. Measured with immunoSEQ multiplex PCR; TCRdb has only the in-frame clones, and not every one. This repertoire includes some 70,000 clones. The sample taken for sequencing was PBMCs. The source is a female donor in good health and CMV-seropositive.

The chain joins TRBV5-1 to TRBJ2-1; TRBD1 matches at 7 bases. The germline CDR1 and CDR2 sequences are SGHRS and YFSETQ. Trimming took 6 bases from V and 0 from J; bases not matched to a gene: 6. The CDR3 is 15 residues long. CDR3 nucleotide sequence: TGCGCCAGCACAAGGGACAGCAGCTCCTACAATGAGCAGTTCTTC. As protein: CASTRDSSSYNEQFF.

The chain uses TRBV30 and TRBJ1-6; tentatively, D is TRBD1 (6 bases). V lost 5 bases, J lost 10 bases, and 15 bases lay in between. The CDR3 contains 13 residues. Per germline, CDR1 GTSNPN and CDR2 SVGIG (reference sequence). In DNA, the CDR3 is TGTGCCTGGGTTGATTCAGGGGAGTCACCCCTCCACTTT. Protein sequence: CAWVDSGESPLHF.

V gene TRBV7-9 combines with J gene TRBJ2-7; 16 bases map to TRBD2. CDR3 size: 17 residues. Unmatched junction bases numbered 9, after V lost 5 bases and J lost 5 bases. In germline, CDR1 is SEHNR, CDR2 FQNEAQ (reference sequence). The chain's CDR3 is CASSPGTSGGVAHEQYF. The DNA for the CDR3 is TGTGCCAGCAGCCCCGGGACTAGCGGGGGGGTGGCTCACGAGCAGTACTTC.

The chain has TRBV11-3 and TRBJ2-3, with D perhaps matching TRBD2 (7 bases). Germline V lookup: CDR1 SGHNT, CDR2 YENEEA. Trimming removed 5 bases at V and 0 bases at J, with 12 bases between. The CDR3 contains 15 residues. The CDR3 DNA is TGTGCCAGCAGCCCGGGGGGCGTGAGCACAGATACGCAGTATTTT. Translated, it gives CASSPGGVSTDTQYF.

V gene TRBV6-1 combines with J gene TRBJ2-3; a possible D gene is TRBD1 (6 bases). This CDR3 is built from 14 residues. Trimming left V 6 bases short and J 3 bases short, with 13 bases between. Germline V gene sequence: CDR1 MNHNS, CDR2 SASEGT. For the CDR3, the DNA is TGTGCCAGCAGCTACAGGGTTGGTACAGATACGCAGTATTTT. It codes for CASSYRVGTDTQYF.

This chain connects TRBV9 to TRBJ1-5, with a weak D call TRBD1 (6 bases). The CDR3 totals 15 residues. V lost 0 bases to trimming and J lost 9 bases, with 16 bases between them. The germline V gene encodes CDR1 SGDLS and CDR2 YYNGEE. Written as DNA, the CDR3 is TGTGCCAGCAGCGTAGGTTCCAACCCGACAGGGCCCCAGCATTTT. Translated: CASSVGSNPTGPQHF.

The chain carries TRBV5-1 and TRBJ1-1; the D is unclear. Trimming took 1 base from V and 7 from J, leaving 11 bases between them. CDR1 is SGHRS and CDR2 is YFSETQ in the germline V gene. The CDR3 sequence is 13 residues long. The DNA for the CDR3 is TGCGCCAGCAGCTTGAGGAGGACGAGTGAAGCTTTCTTT. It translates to CASSLRRTSEAFF.

The CDR3: CASSQVFGGEAFF. In nucleotides, the CDR3 is TGTGCCAGCAGCCAAGTCTTTGGAGGGGAAGCTTTCTTT. The chain employs TRBV16 and TRBJ1-1, with D hard to call. The V gene lost 2 bases and the J gene lost 8 bases, with 12 bases spanning the gap. Germline-derived CDR1 and CDR2 are KGHSY and FQNENV. This CDR3 comprises 13 residues.

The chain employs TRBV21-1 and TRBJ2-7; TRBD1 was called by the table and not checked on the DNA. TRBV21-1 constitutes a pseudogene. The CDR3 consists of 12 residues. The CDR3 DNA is TGTGCCAGCAGCAAAGGGTCAGACGAGCAGTACTTC. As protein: CASSKGSDEQYF.

CDR3: CASSLGEGNGYTF. Written as DNA, the CDR3 is TGTGCCAGCAGCTTAGGGGAGGGGAATGGCTACACCTTC. This rearrangement joins TRBV11-2 to TRBJ1-2, with a possible D match to TRBD1 (5 bases). V gave up 1 base and J gave up 6 bases, with 9 bases separating them. The CDR3 totals 13 residues. Germline assignment: CDR1 SGHAT and CDR2 FQNNGV.

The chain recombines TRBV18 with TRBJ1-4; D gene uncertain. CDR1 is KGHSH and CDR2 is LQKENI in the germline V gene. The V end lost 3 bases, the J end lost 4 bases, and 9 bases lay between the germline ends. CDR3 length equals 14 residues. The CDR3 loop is CASSPREHNEKLFF. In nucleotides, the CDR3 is TGTGCCAGCTCACCCCGGGAACATAATGAAAAACTGTTTTTT.

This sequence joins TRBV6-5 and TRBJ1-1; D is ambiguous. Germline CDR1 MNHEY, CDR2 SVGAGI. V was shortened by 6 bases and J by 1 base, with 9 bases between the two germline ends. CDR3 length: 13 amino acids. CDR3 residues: CASSLRGNTEAFF. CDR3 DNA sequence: TGTGCCAGCAGCCTACGGGGGAACACTGAAGCTTTCTTT.

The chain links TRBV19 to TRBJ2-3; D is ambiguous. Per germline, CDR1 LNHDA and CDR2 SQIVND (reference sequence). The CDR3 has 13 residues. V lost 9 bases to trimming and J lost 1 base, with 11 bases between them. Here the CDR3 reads CASTRSGTDTQYF. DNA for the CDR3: TGTGCCAGCACCCGGAGCGGCACAGATACGCAGTATTTT.

In DNA form, the CDR3 reads TGTGCCAGCAGCTATGGGACAGGGATTTCCGGGGAGCTGTTTTTT. Its translation is CASSYGTGISGELFF. The gene calls are TRBV5-8 and TRBJ2-2; 9 nucleotides line up with TRBD1. This CDR3 region has 15 residues. Germline V CDR1 and CDR2: SGHTS, YDEGEE. Trimming cost V 3 bases and J 6 bases; bases outside gene matches: 6. The variable domain in full, with the rest retrieved from reference TRBV5-8 and TRBJ2-2, is EAGVTQSPTHLIKTRGQQATLRCSPISGHTSVYWYQQALGLGLQFLLWYDEGEERNRGNFPPRFSGRQFPNYSSELNVNALELEDSALYLCASSYGTGISGELFFGEGSRLTVL.

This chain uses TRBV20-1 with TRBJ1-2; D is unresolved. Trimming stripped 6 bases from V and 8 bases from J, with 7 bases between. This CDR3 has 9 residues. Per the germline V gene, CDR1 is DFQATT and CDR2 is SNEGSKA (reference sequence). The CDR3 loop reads CSASHGYTF. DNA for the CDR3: TGCAGTGCCTCACACGGCTACACCTTC.

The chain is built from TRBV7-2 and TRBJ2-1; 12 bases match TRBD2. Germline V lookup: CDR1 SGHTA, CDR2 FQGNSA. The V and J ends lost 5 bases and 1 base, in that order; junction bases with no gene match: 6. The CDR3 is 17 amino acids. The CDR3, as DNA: TGTGCCAGCAGCCCCTGGACTAGCGGGATTTCCTACAATGAGCAGTTCTTC. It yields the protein CASSPWTSGISYNEQFF.

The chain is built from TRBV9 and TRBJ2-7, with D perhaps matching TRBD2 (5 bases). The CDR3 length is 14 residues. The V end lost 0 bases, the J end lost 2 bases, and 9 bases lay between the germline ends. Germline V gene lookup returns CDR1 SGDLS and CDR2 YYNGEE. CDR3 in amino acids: CASSVGGMAYEQYF. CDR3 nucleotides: TGTGCCAGCAGCGTAGGAGGGATGGCCTACGAGCAGTACTTC.

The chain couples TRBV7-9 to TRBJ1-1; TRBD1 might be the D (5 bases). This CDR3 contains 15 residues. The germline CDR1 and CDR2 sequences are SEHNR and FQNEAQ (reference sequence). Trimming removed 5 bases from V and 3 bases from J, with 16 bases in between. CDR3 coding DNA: TGTGCCAGCAGCAAATCGGGGGGTCTGGACACTGAAGCTTTCTTT. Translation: CASSKSGGLDTEAFF.

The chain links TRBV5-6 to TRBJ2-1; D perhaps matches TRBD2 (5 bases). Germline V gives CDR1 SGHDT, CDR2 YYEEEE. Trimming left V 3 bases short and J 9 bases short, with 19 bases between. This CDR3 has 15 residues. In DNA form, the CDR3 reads TGTGCCAGCAGCTATTGGCGGCAAACGGGGATTGAGCAGTTCTTC. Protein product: CASSYWRQTGIEQFF.

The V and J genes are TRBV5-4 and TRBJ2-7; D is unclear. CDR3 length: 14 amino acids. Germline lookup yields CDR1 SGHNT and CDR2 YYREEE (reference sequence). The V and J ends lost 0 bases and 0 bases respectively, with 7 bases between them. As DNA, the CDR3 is TGTGCCAGCAGCTTGGACGAGAGCTCCTACGAGCAGTACTTC. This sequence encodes CASSLDESSYEQYF.

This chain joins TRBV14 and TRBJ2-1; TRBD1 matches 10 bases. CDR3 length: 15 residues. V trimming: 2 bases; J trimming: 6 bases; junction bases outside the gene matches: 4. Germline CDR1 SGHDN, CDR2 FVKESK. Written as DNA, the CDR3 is TGTGCCAGCAGCCAATGGACAGGGGGACGCAATGAGCAGTTCTTC. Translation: CASSQWTGGRNEQFF.